A single sample gave rise to the 2 T cell receptor beta chains below, sequenced in a study of Ad26.COV2.S vaccination and SARS-CoV-2 variants. Treatment: roughly 19 received Ad26.COV2.S at low or high dose, single or two shots; roughly 5 received placebo; per-sample allocation not given. Sampling was performed 63 days after the first vaccine or placebo injection. Data came from immunoSEQ multiplex PCR; TCRdb stores just in-frame clones and leaves some out. Among under 550,000 clones, more than 75% were seen once, and the ten largest hold less than 4.5%. The sequencing used peripheral blood, collected in a trial of Ad26.COV2.S vaccine versus placebo. Every receptor here comes from a person between 18 and 60 years old who received the Ad26.COV2.S COVID-19 vaccine or a placebo.

This clone has only a few counts. The chain carries TRBV7-3 and TRBJ1-3; no definite D call. This CDR3 is 15 amino acids long. Germline V gives CDR1 SGHTA, CDR2 FQGTGA. V was shortened by 0 bases and J by 0 bases, with 6 bases between the two germline ends. This CDR3 reads CASSLTGASGNTIYF. The CDR3 bases are TGTGCCAGCAGCTTAACGGGAGCCTCTGGAAACACCATATATTTT. Complete variable domain (other parts from reference TRBV7-3 and TRBJ1-3): GAGVSQTPSNKVTEKGKYVELRCDPISGHTALYWYRQSLGQGPEFLIYFQGTGAADDSGLPNDRFFAVRPEGSVSTLKIQRTERGDSAVYLCASSLTGASGNTIYFGEGSWLTVV.

The J gene is TRBJ2-5, the V gene TRBV29-1; D remains unclear. The V and J ends lost 8 bases and 1 base respectively, with 17 bases between them. This CDR3 has 14 residues. Germline CDR1 SQVTM, CDR2 ANQGSEA. CDR3 sequence (DNA): TGCAGCCTCGTTCAGGCAGCGAGCCAAGAGACCCAGTACTTC. This encodes CSLVQAASQETQYF.